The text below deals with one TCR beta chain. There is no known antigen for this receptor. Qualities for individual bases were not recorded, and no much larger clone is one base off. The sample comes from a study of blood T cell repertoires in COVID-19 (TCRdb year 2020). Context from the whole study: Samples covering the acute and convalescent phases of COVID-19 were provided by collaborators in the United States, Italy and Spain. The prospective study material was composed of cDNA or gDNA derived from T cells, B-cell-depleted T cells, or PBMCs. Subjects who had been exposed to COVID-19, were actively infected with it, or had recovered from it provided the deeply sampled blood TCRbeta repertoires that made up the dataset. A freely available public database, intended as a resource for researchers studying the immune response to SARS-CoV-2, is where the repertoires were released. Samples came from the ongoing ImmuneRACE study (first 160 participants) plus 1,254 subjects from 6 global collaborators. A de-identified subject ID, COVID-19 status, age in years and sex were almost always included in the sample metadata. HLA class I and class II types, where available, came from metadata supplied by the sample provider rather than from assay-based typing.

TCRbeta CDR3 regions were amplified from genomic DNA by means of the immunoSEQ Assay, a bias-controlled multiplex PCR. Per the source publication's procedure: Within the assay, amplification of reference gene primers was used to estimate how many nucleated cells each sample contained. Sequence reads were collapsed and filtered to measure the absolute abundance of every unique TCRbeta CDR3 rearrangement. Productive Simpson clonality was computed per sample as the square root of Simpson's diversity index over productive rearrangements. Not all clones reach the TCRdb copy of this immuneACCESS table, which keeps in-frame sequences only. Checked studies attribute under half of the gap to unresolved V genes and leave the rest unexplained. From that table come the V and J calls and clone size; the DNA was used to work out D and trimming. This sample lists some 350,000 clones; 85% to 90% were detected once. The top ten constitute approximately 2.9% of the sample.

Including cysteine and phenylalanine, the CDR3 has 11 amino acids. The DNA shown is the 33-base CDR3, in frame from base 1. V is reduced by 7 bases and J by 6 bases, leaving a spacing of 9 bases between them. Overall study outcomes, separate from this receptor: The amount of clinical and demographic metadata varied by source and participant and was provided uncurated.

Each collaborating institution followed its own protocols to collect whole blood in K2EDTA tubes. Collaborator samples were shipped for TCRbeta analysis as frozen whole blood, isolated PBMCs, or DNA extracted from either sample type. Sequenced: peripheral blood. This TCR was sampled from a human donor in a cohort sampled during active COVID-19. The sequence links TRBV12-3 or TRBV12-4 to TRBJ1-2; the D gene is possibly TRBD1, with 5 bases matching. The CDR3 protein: CASTRGDGYTF. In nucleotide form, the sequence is TGTGCCAGCACCCGGGGGGATGGCTACACCTTC.